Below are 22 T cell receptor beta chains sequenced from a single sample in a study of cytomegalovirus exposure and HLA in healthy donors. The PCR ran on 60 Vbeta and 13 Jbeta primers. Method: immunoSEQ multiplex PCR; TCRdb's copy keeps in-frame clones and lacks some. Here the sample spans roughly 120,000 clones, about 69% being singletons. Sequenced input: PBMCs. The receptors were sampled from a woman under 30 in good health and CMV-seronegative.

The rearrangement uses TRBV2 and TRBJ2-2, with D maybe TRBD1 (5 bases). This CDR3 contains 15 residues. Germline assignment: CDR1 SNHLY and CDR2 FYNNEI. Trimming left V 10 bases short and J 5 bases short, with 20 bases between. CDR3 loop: CATPRGGAGTGELFF. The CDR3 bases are TGTGCCACCCCAAGGGGTGGGGCAGGGACCGGGGAGCTGTTTTTT.

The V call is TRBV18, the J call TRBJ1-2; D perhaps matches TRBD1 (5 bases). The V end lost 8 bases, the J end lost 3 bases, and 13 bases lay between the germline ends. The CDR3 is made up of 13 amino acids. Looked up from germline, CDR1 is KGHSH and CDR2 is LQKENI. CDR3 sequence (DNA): TGTGCCAGCCGACTGGACACGGACTATGGCTACACCTTC. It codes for CASRLDTDYGYTF.

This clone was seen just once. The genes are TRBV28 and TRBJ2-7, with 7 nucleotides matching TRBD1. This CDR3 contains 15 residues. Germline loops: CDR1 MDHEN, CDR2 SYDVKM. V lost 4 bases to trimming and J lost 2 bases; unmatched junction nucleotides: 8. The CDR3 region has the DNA TGTGCCAGCAGTTCCCGGACAGGTTACCCCTACGAGCAGTACTTC. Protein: CASSSRTGYPYEQYF.

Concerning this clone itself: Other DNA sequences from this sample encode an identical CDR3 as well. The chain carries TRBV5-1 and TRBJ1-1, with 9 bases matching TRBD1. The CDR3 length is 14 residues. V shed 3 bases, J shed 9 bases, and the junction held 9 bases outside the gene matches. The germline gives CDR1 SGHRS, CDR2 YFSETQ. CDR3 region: CASSSGQGPIQAFF. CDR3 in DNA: TGCGCCAGCAGCTCAGGACAGGGGCCGATTCAAGCTTTCTTT.

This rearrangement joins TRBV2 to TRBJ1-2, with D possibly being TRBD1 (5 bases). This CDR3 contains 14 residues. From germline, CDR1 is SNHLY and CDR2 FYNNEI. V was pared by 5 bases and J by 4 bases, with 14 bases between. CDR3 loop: CASSPKQEIYGYTF. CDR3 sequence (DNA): TGTGCCAGCAGTCCCAAACAGGAGATCTATGGCTACACCTTC.

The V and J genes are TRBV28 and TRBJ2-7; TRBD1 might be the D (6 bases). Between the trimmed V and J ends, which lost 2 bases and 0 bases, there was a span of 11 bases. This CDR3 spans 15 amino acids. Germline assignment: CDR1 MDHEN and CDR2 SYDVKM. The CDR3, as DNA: TGTGCCAGCAGTTTAGGCGACAGGTCCTCCTACGAGCAGTACTTC. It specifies CASSLGDRSSYEQYF. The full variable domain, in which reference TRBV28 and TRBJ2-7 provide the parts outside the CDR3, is DVKVTQSSRYLVKRTGEKVFLECVQDMDHENMFWYRQDPGLGLRLIYFSYDVKMKEKGDIPEGYSVSREKKERFSLILESASTNQTSMYLCASSLGDRSSYEQYFGPGTRLTVT.

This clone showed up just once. This CDR3 is CASGEPYNSPLHF. For the CDR3, the DNA is TGTGCCAGCGGTGAGCCCTATAATTCACCCCTCCACTTT. This chain uses TRBV19 with TRBJ1-6; D is undetermined. Deletions cut 9 bases from V and 2 bases from J, with 8 bases between. Germline V lookup: CDR1 LNHDA, CDR2 SQIVND (reference sequence). This CDR3 comprises 13 residues.

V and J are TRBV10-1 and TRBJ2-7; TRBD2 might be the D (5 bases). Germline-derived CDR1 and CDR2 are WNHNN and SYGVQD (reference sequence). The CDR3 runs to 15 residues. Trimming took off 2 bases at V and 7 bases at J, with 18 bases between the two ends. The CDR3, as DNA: TGCGCCAGCAGTGAGACCGGTCTCATTTCGGGAGAGCAGTACTTC. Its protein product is CASSETGLISGEQYF.

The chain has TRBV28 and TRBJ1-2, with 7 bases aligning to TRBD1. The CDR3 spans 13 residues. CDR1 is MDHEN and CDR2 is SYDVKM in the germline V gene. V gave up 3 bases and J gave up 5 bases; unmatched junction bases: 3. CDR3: CASSLDRSYGYTF. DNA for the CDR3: TGTGCCAGCAGTTTGGACAGGAGTTATGGCTACACCTTC.

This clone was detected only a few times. This CDR3 reads CASSLLWGVEFRQDNGNTIYF. The CDR3 DNA is TGTGCCAGCAGTTTACTCTGGGGAGTCGAATTTCGGCAGGATAACGGAAACACCATATATTTT. The rearrangement joins TRBV28 to TRBJ1-3; D remains ambiguous. Trimming left V 2 bases short and J 4 bases short, with 30 bases between. The germline gives CDR1 MDHEN, CDR2 SYDVKM. CDR3 length equals 21 residues.

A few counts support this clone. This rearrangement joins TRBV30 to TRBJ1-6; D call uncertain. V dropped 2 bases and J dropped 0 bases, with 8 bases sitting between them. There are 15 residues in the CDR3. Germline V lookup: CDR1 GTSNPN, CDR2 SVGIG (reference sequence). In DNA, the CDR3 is TGTGCCTGGAGTTCCCCCAGCTCCTATAATTCACCCCTCCACTTT. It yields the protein CAWSSPSSYNSPLHF.

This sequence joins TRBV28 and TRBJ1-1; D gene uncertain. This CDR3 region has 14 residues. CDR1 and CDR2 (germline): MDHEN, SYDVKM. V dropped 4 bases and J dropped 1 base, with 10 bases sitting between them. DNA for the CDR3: TGTGCCAGCAGTTCCCAACTCGGGAACACTGAAGCTTTCTTT. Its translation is CASSSQLGNTEAFF.

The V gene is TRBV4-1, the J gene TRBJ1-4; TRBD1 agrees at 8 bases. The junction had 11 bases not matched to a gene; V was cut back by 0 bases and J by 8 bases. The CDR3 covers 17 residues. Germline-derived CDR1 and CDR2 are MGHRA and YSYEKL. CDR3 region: CASSQEVTRGRGEKLFF. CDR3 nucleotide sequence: TGCGCCAGCAGCCAAGAGGTAACCAGGGGGCGCGGAGAAAAACTGTTTTTT.

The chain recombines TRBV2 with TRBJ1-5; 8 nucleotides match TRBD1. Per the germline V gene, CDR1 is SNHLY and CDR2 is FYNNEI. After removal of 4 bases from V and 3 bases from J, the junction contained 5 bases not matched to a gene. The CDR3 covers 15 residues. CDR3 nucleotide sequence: TGTGCCAGCAGTGTTGACAGGGGTCCCAATCAGCCCCAGCATTTT. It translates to CASSVDRGPNQPQHF.

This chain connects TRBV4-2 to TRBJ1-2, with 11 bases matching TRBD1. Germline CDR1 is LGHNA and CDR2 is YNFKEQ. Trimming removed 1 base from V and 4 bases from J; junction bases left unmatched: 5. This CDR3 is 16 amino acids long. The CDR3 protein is CASSQGRTGGSYGYTF. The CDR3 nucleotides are TGTGCCAGCAGCCAAGGTCGGACAGGGGGCAGCTATGGCTACACCTTC.

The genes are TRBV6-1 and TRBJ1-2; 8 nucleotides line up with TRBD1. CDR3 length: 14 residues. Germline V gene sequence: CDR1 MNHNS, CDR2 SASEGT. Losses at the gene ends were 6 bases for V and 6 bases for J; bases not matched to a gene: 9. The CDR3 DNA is TGTGCCAGCAGGTCCAACGACAGGGGTAATGGCTACACCTTC. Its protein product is CASRSNDRGNGYTF.

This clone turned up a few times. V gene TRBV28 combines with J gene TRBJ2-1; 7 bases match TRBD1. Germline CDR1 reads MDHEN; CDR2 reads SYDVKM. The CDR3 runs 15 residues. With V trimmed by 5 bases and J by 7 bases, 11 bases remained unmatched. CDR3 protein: CASSLGTDHLNEQFF. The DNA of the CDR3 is TGTGCCAGCAGTCTGGGGACAGACCACCTGAATGAGCAGTTCTTC.

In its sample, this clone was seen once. The CDR3 nucleotides read TGTGCCAGCGGACAAGAATCTAATTCACCCCTCCACTTT. Translated: CASGQESNSPLHF. The chain carries TRBV6-1 and TRBJ1-6, with D possibly TRBD1 on 5 matching bases. V dropped 8 bases and J dropped 6 bases, with 11 bases sitting between them. The germline CDR1 and CDR2 sequences are MNHNS and SASEGT. There are 13 residues in the CDR3.

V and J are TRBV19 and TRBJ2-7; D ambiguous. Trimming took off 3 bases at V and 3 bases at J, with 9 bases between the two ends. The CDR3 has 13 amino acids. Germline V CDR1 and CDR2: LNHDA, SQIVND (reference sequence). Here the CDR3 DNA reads TGTGCCAGTAGTATCGGGTCTTACTACGAGCAGTACTTC. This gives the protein CASSIGSYYEQYF.

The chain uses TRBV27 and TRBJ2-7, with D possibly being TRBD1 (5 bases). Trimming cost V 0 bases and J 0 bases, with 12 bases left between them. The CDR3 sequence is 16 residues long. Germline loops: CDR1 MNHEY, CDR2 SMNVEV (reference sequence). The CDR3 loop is CASSLSLGHISYEQYF. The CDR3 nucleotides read TGTGCCAGCAGTTTATCGCTGGGGCACATCTCCTACGAGCAGTACTTC.

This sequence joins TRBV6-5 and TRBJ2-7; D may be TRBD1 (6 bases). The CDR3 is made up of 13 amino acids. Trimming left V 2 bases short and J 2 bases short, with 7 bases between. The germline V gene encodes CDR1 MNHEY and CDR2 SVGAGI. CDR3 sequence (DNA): TGTGCCAGCAGTTACGGACAGACCTACGAGCAGTACTTC. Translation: CASSYGQTYEQYF.

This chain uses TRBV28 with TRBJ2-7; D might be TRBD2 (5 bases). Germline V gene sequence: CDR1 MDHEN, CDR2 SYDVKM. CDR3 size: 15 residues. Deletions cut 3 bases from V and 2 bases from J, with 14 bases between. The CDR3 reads CASSFLGASTYEQYF. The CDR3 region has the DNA TGTGCCAGCAGTTTTCTGGGAGCAAGCACCTACGAGCAGTACTTC.